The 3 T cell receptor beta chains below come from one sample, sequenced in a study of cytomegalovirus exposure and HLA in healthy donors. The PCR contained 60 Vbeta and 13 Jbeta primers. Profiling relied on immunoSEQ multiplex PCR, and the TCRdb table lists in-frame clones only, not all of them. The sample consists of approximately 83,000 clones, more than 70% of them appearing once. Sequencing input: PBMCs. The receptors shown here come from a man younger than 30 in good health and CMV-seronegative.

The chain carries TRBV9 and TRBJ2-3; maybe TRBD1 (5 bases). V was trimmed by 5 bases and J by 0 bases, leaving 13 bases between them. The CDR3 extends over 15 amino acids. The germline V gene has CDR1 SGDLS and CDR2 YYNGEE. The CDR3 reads CASSPWGLSTDTQYF. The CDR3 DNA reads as TGTGCCAGCAGTCCCTGGGGCCTGAGCACAGATACGCAGTATTTT. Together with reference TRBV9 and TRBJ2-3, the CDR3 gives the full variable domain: DSGVTQTPKHLITATGQRVTLRCSPRSGDLSVYWYQQSLDQGLQFLIQYYNGEERAKGNILERFSAQQFPDLHSELNLSSLELGDSALYFCASSPWGLSTDTQYFGPGTRLTVL.

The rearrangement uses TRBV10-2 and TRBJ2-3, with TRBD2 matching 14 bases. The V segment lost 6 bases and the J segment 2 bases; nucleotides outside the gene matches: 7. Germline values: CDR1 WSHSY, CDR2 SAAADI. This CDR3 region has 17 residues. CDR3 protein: CASRIWTSGGPTDTQYF. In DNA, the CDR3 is TGCGCCAGCAGAATTTGGACTAGCGGGGGGCCCACAGATACGCAGTATTTT.

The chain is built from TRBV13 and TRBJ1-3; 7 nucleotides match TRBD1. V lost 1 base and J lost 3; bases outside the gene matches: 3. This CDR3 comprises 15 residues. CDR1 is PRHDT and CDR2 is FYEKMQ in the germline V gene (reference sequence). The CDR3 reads CASSLEGAVGNTIYF. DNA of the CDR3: TGTGCCAGCAGCTTAGAGGGGGCCGTTGGAAACACCATATATTTT.